A selection of T cell receptor beta chains follows, all from one sample in a study of cytomegalovirus exposure and HLA in healthy donors. TCRdb's table, derived via immunoSEQ multiplex PCR, lists solely in-frame clones and lacks some. The sample contains roughly 98,000 clones, roughly 89% of which appear only once. Source material: PBMCs. Source of these receptors: a woman aged 30 to 39 in good health and CMV-seronegative. Each CDR3 is given with its conserved first and last residue. D genes are given only for firm matches. A row's size may be missing; if present it is once, few, many or a size class.

CDR3aa: CASSGPGLGISSYEQYF
CDR3nt: TGTGCCAGCAGCGGCCCGGGACTAGGGATTAGCTCCTACGAGCAGTACTTC
v_gene: TRBV5-6
j_gene: TRBJ2-7
abundance: once
d_gene: TRBD2

CDR3aa: CAISDGRYDEQYF
CDR3nt: TGTGCCATCAGTGATGGGAGATACGATGAGCAGTACTTC
v_gene: TRBV10-3
j_gene: TRBJ2-7
abundance: NA
d_gene: NA

CDR3aa: CASSPWRAETQYF
CDR3nt: TGTGCCAGCAGTCCCTGGCGGGCGGAGACCCAGTACTTC
v_gene: TRBV27
j_gene: TRBJ2-5
abundance: NA
d_gene: NA

CDR3aa: CASRLMGGEQFF
CDR3nt: TGTGCCAGCCGGTTAATGGGGGGTGAGCAGTTCTTC
v_gene: TRBV19
j_gene: TRBJ2-1
abundance: NA
d_gene: NA

CDR3aa: CASSLGGQGNSPLHF
CDR3nt: TGTGCCAGCAGCTTAGGGGGGCAGGGGAATTCACCCCTCCACTTT
v_gene: TRBV7-8
j_gene: TRBJ1-6
abundance: NA
d_gene: NA

CDR3aa: CASSPQGVSSYEQYF
CDR3nt: TGTGCCAGCAGCCCCCAGGGGGTTTCCTCCTACGAGCAGTACTTC
v_gene: TRBV7-9
j_gene: TRBJ2-7
abundance: few
d_gene: TRBD1

CDR3aa: CASSPPDRGSAGELFF
CDR3nt: TGTGCCAGCTCACCACCGGACAGGGGGAGCGCCGGGGAGCTGTTTTTT
v_gene: TRBV18
j_gene: TRBJ2-2
abundance: NA
d_gene: TRBD1

CDR3aa: CASGTGFGGYTF
CDR3nt: TGTGCCAGCGGGACAGGGTTTGGTGGCTACACCTTC
v_gene: TRBV18
j_gene: TRBJ1-2
abundance: NA
d_gene: TRBD1

CDR3aa: CASSQDADTQYF
CDR3nt: TGTGCCAGCAGCCAAGATGCGGATACGCAGTATTTT
v_gene: TRBV14
j_gene: TRBJ2-3
abundance: few
d_gene: NA

CDR3aa: CASSLGAGGPEDTQYF
CDR3nt: TGTGCCAGCAGCTTAGGCGCGGGGGGACCCGAGGATACGCAGTATTTT
v_gene: TRBV7-7
j_gene: TRBJ2-3
abundance: NA
d_gene: TRBD2

CDR3aa: CASSLRTGDQPQHF
CDR3nt: TGTGCCAGCAGCTTAAGGACAGGGGATCAGCCCCAGCATTTT
v_gene: TRBV11-2
j_gene: TRBJ1-5
abundance: NA
d_gene: TRBD1

CDR3aa: CASSQVLGNYGYTF
CDR3nt: TGCGCCAGCAGCCAAGTTCTCGGTAACTATGGCTACACCTTC
v_gene: TRBV4-1
j_gene: TRBJ1-2
abundance: NA
d_gene: NA

CDR3aa: CASSPQGLAEQFF
CDR3nt: TGTGCCAGCAGTCCCCAAGGACTAGCGGAGCAGTTCTTC
v_gene: TRBV27
j_gene: TRBJ2-1
abundance: NA
d_gene: TRBD2

CDR3aa: CSVGEGARQPQHF
CDR3nt: TGCAGCGTTGGCGAGGGGGCGAGACAGCCCCAGCATTTT
v_gene: TRBV29-1
j_gene: TRBJ1-5
abundance: NA
d_gene: TRBD1

CDR3aa: CASSLRSIGSSYNEQFF
CDR3nt: TGTGCCAGCAGCTTGCGGTCGATAGGGAGCTCCTACAATGAGCAGTTCTTC
v_gene: TRBV5-5
j_gene: TRBJ2-1
abundance: NA
d_gene: NA

CDR3aa: CASSLLQGAGEQYF
CDR3nt: TGCGCCAGCAGCTTGCTACAGGGGGCTGGCGAGCAGTACTTC
v_gene: TRBV5-1
j_gene: TRBJ2-7
abundance: few
d_gene: TRBD1

CDR3aa: CASSTQAGTYNEQFF
CDR3nt: TGTGCCAGCAGCACGCAAGCGGGAACCTACAATGAGCAGTTCTTC
v_gene: TRBV7-3
j_gene: TRBJ2-1
abundance: NA
d_gene: TRBD2

CDR3aa: CASTPRGSSYEQYF
CDR3nt: TGTGCCAGCACCCCTCGAGGGAGCTCCTACGAGCAGTACTTC
v_gene: TRBV27
j_gene: TRBJ2-7
abundance: NA
d_gene: NA

CDR3aa: CASRGLNQPQHF
CDR3nt: TGTGCCAGCAGGGGCCTGAATCAGCCCCAGCATTTT
v_gene: TRBV6-5
j_gene: TRBJ1-5
abundance: NA
d_gene: NA

CDR3aa: CASSEGRGGNNEQFF
CDR3nt: TGTGCCAGCAGTGAGGGGCGGGGGGGCAACAATGAGCAGTTCTTC
v_gene: TRBV2
j_gene: TRBJ2-1
abundance: NA
d_gene: TRBD2

CDR3aa: CASSLAWQGNTIYF
CDR3nt: TGTGCCAGCAGCCTCGCTTGGCAGGGAAACACCATATATTTT
v_gene: TRBV9
j_gene: TRBJ1-3
abundance: NA
d_gene: NA

CDR3aa: CASSLEPPRVGELFF
CDR3nt: TGCGCCAGCAGCCTAGAGCCCCCCAGGGTCGGGGAGCTGTTTTTT
v_gene: TRBV5-1
j_gene: TRBJ2-2
abundance: NA
d_gene: NA

CDR3aa: CASSPPGLEAFF
CDR3nt: TGTGCCAGCAGCCCTCCGGGACTTGAAGCTTTCTTT
v_gene: TRBV7-9
j_gene: TRBJ1-1
abundance: NA
d_gene: NA

CDR3aa: CASSLGTGDNQPQHF
CDR3nt: TGTGCCAGCAGTTTAGGTACAGGGGATAATCAGCCCCAGCATTTT
v_gene: TRBV28
j_gene: TRBJ1-5
abundance: NA
d_gene: TRBD1

CDR3aa: CASSSLEVPQYF
CDR3nt: TGTGCCAGCAGCTCCCTAGAAGTACCGCAGTATTTT
v_gene: TRBV11-1
j_gene: TRBJ2-3
abundance: NA
d_gene: NA

CDR3aa: CASSAPGGTSFYEQFF
CDR3nt: TGTGCCAGCAGCGCCCCTGGGGGGACTAGCTTCTATGAGCAGTTCTTC
v_gene: TRBV2
j_gene: TRBJ2-1
abundance: NA
d_gene: TRBD2

CDR3aa: CASSSLFRGPNYGYTF
CDR3nt: TGTGCCAGCAGCTCCCTATTCAGGGGGCCTAACTATGGCTACACCTTC
v_gene: TRBV5-6
j_gene: TRBJ1-2
abundance: NA
d_gene: TRBD1

CDR3aa: CASSYSLGTDTQYF
CDR3nt: TGTGCCAGTAGTTATAGCCTCGGCACAGATACGCAGTATTTT
v_gene: TRBV19
j_gene: TRBJ2-3
abundance: NA
d_gene: NA

CDR3aa: CASSRQGDTGELFF
CDR3nt: TGTGCCAGCAGCCGACAGGGGGACACCGGGGAGCTGTTTTTT
v_gene: TRBV7-9
j_gene: TRBJ2-2
abundance: NA
d_gene: TRBD1

CDR3aa: CASTGLATPSSEQFF
CDR3nt: TGTGCCAGTACTGGACTAGCGACCCCAAGCAGTGAGCAGTTCTTC
v_gene: TRBV19
j_gene: TRBJ2-1
abundance: NA
d_gene: TRBD2

CDR3aa: CASSIRGGLVGEQFF
CDR3nt: TGTGCCAGCAGCATCCGGGGGGGCCTGGTCGGTGAGCAGTTCTTC
v_gene: TRBV7-2
j_gene: TRBJ2-1
abundance: NA
d_gene: TRBD2

CDR3aa: CASSEAGGGSSYEQYF
CDR3nt: TGTGCCAGCAGTGAAGCCGGCGGTGGAAGCTCCTACGAGCAGTACTTC
v_gene: TRBV2
j_gene: TRBJ2-7
abundance: NA
d_gene: NA

CDR3aa: CASSVRGGSSGNTIYF
CDR3nt: TGTGCCAGCAGCGTCCGAGGGGGAAGCTCTGGAAACACCATATATTTT
v_gene: TRBV9
j_gene: TRBJ1-3
abundance: NA
d_gene: NA

CDR3aa: CASSLVAGGPPYNEQFF
CDR3nt: TGCGCCAGCAGCTTGGTAGCGGGAGGGCCCCCCTACAATGAGCAGTTCTTC
v_gene: TRBV5-1
j_gene: TRBJ2-1
abundance: NA
d_gene: TRBD2

CDR3aa: CASSLSDSYEQYF
CDR3nt: TGTGCCAGCAGTTTATCAGACAGCTACGAGCAGTACTTC
v_gene: TRBV27
j_gene: TRBJ2-7
abundance: NA
d_gene: NA

CDR3aa: CASSPGVQETQYF
CDR3nt: TGCGCCAGCAGCCCGGGGGTTCAAGAGACCCAGTACTTC
v_gene: TRBV5-1
j_gene: TRBJ2-5
abundance: NA
d_gene: NA

CDR3aa: CASSAAPGLAGVEQYF
CDR3nt: TGTGCCAGCAGCGCCGCTCCGGGACTAGCGGGAGTTGAGCAGTACTTC
v_gene: TRBV9
j_gene: TRBJ2-7
abundance: NA
d_gene: TRBD2

CDR3aa: CASSREWSSGNEQFF
CDR3nt: TGTGCCAGCAGCAGGGAGTGGTCTAGCGGGAATGAGCAGTTCTTC
v_gene: TRBV7-8
j_gene: TRBJ2-1
abundance: NA
d_gene: TRBD2

CDR3aa: CASSQAPLAPEQFF
CDR3nt: TGCGCCAGCAGCCAAGCCCCACTAGCCCCCGAGCAGTTCTTC
v_gene: TRBV4-1
j_gene: TRBJ2-1
abundance: few
d_gene: NA

CDR3aa: CASSQVYEGREQFF
CDR3nt: TGCGCCAGCAGCCAAGTCTACGAGGGTCGGGAGCAGTTCTTC
v_gene: TRBV4-3
j_gene: TRBJ2-1
abundance: NA
d_gene: NA

CDR3aa: CASRLATEQFF
CDR3nt: TGTGCCAGCAGGCTAGCAACTGAGCAGTTCTTC
v_gene: TRBV28
j_gene: TRBJ2-1
abundance: NA
d_gene: NA